This T cell receptor (beta chain) was recorded in a study of T-cell reconstitution after alpha-beta-depleted transplantation in children. This CDR3 contains 20 residues. Trimming removed 3 bases from V and 0 bases from J; junction bases left unmatched: 17. From germline, CDR1 is SGHRS and CDR2 YFSETQ. Regarding the study as a whole: Diversity and T-cell counts at one year after transplant derived mostly from new T cells.

Unique molecular identifiers tagged the TCRbeta library. TCRdb re-called the PCR reads through MiXCR, storing one row per CDR3 protein. The table has 450,000 to 550,000 distinct CDR3 sequences, approximately 10% seen once. This clonotype was detected only a few times. Its antigen remains unidentified. The chain carries TRBV5-1 and TRBJ2-1; TRBD2 agrees at 8 bases. The specimen comprised PBMCs, mostly from graft donor cells, sampled 180 days after TCRalphabeta/CD19-depleted stem cell transplant. The receptor was isolated from a female patient under 10 years old who had a stem cell transplant for aplastic anemia, so the T cells may come from the graft donor. The CDR3 loop reads CASSWGVLAETPSSYNEQFF. DNA for the CDR3: TGCGCCAGCAGCTGGGGGGTACTAGCGGAGACCCCTAGCTCCTACAATGAGCAGTTCTTC.